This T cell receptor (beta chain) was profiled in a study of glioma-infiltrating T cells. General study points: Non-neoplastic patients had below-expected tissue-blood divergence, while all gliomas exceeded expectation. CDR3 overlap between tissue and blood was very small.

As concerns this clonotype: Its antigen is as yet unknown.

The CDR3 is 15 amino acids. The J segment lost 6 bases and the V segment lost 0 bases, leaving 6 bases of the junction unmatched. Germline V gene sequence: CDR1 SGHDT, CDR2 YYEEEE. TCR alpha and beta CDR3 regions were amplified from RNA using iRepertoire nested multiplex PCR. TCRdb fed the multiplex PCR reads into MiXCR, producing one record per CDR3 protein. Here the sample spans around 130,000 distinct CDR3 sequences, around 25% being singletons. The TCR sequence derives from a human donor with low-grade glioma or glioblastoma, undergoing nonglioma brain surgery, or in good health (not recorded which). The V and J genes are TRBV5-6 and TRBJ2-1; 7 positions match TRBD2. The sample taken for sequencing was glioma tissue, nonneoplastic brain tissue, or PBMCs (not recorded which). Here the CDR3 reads CASSLAGLAVNEQFF. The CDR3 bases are TGTGCCAGCAGCTTGGCCGGGCTAGCGGTCAATGAGCAGTTCTTC.